The rows below give T cell receptor beta chains drawn from one sample of a study of T cells in Graves' hyperthyroidism and ophthalmopathy. TCRdb called the multiplex PCR reads again in MiXCR, with one record for every CDR3 protein. The sample has some 510,000 distinct CDR3 sequences, about 20% seen once; the top ten hold around a quarter. The specimen sequenced was blood. Receptors were obtained from a man younger than 35 with Graves' hyperthyroidism. CDR3s include the opening cysteine and the closing phenylalanine or tryptophan. A D gene is named only where the DNA matches it firmly. Only part of the rows carry a size: once, few, many, or a class if the clone is expanded.

CDR3 protein | CDR3 DNA | clone size | V gene | D gene | J gene
CASSQLGRVQGHEQYF | TGCGCCAGCAGCCAACTCGGACGGGTTCAGGGGCACGAGCAGTACTTC | . | TRBV4-1 | . | TRBJ2-7
CASSLVPGGILNTEAFF | TGCGCCAGCAGCTTGGTTCCGGGGGGGATCCTGAACACTGAAGCTTTCTTT | many | TRBV5-1 | . | TRBJ1-1
CASRSGDYEQYF | TGTGCCAGCAGATCAGGGGATTACGAGCAGTACTTC | . | TRBV28 | . | TRBJ2-7
CASSYSGGGELFF | TGTGCCAGCAGTTACTCCGGGGGCGGGGAGCTGTTTTTT | . | TRBV6-5 | . | TRBJ2-2
CASSLSRGWYEQYF | TGTGCCAGCAGCCTCTCTCGGGGGTGGTACGAGCAGTACTTC | . | TRBV6-2/TRBV6-3 | . | TRBJ2-7
CASSQVTGGDLSETQYF | TGTGCCAGCAGCCAAGTAACAGGGGGCGATCTCTCCGAGACCCAGTACTTC | many | TRBV3-1 | TRBD1 | TRBJ2-5
CASSWQRSTGELFF | TGTGCCAGCAGTTGGCAGAGGTCGACCGGGGAGCTGTTTTTT | . | TRBV12-3/TRBV12-4 | . | TRBJ2-2
CSARIWGMDTEAFF | TGCAGTGCTAGGATCTGGGGCATGGACACTGAAGCTTTCTTT | . | TRBV20-1 | . | TRBJ1-1
CASSPIHEQYF | TGTGCCAGCAGCCCTATTCACGAGCAGTACTTC | few | TRBV7-2 | . | TRBJ2-7
CASTDTPGQGPYRQPQHF | TGTGCCAGTACCGATACCCCGGGACAAGGGCCTTATAGGCAGCCCCAGCATTTT | many | TRBV19 | . | TRBJ1-5
CASSQGSWTRPYEQYF | TGCGCCAGCAGCCAAGGGAGTTGGACAAGACCCTACGAGCAGTACTTC | many | TRBV4-1 | . | TRBJ2-7
CASSILAGGQVTDTQYF | TGTGCCAGCAGTATACTAGCGGGGGGGCAGGTCACAGATACGCAGTATTTT | many | TRBV6-2/TRBV6-3 | TRBD2 | TRBJ2-3
CASSSGARNQPQHF | TGTGCCAGCAGTTCAGGAGCTCGCAATCAGCCCCAGCATTTT | few | TRBV12-3/TRBV12-4 | . | TRBJ1-5
CASTPGGGYNSPLHF | TGTGCCAGTACCCCAGGGGGCGGCTATAATTCACCCCTCCACTTT | many | TRBV28 | TRBD1 | TRBJ1-6
CASSPPWDNYGYTF | TGTGCCAGCAGTCCTCCCTGGGATAACTATGGCTACACCTTC | many | TRBV6-2/TRBV6-3 | . | TRBJ1-2
CASTVIAGELFF | TGTGCCAGCACCGTAATTGCCGGGGAGCTGTTTTTT | many | TRBV12-3/TRBV12-4 | . | TRBJ2-2
CASSPNLWISNQPQHF | TGTGCCAGCAGTCCGAACCTGTGGATTAGCAATCAGCCCCAGCATTTT | many | TRBV6-1 | . | TRBJ1-5
CSVGAPGELFF | TGCAGCGTTGGGGCACCCGGGGAGCTGTTTTTT | many | TRBV29-1 | . | TRBJ2-2
CASSFSGRHNEQYF | TGTGCCAGCAGCTTCTCGGGGCGGCATAACGAGCAGTACTTC | many | TRBV6-5 | . | TRBJ2-7
CASSWGPGTPRETQYF | TGTGCCAGCAGCTGGGGGCCAGGCACCCCCCGGGAGACCCAGTACTTC | few | TRBV27 | . | TRBJ2-5
CATSDPRGSDHQETRYF | TGTGCCACCAGTGATCCGAGAGGTTCTGACCATCAAGAGACCCGGTACTTC | few | TRBV24-1 | . | TRBJ2-5
CASTRRAGYEQYF | TGTGCCAGCACCCGAAGGGCGGGCTACGAGCAGTACTTC | . | TRBV6-2/TRBV6-3 | . | TRBJ2-7
CASRAGSGELFF | TGTGCCAGCAGAGCGGGGTCCGGGGAGCTGTTTTTT | . | TRBV6-1 | TRBD2 | TRBJ2-2
CSVGGWGETQYF | TGCAGCGTTGGTGGATGGGGAGAGACCCAGTACTTC | . | TRBV29-1 | . | TRBJ2-5
CASSAGQKNTEAFF | TGTGCCAGTAGTGCGGGACAGAAAAACACTGAAGCTTTCTTT | many | TRBV19 | TRBD1 | TRBJ1-1
CASSLQGQGPYEQYF | TGCGCCAGCAGCTTGCAAGGACAGGGGCCCTACGAGCAGTACTTC | many | TRBV5-1 | TRBD1 | TRBJ2-7
CASSKTGTGTEAFF | TGTGCCAGCAGTAAGACAGGGACGGGCACTGAAGCTTTCTTT | many | TRBV6-1 | TRBD1 | TRBJ1-1
CASSYDGMYTEAFF | TGTGCCAGCAGTTACGACGGGATGTACACTGAAGCTTTCTTT | many | TRBV6-5 | . | TRBJ1-1
CASSRDTSYGYTF | TGTGCCAGCAGCCGGGACACCTCCTATGGCTACACCTTC | many | TRBV6-1 | . | TRBJ1-2
CASSLFVGLNSGNTIYF | TGTGCCAGCAGTTTATTCGTGGGATTAAACTCTGGAAACACCATATATTTT | . | TRBV28 | . | TRBJ1-3
CASSEGGTETYEQYF | TGCGCCAGCAGTGAGGGAGGGACGGAGACCTACGAGCAGTACTTC | many | TRBV10-2 | . | TRBJ2-7
CASSLAGGRKTGGTETQYF | TGTGCCAGCAGTCTAGCTGGGGGTCGGAAGACAGGGGGCACGGAGACCCAGTACTTC | . | TRBV28 | TRBD1 | TRBJ2-5
CSARSGDVHNYGYTF | TGCAGTGCTAGGTCAGGGGACGTTCACAACTATGGCTACACCTTC | many | TRBV20-1 | . | TRBJ1-2
CASSLVPTAGGYTF | TGCGCCAGCAGCTTGGTCCCGACGGCGGGCGGCTACACCTTC | many | TRBV5-1 | . | TRBJ1-2
CASSYPGGRGYTF | TGTGCCAGCAGCTACCCTGGGGGTCGTGGCTACACCTTC | many | TRBV7-2 | . | TRBJ1-2
CAWEVGGYEQYF | TGTGCCTGGGAGGTAGGGGGCTACGAGCAGTACTTC | many | TRBV30 | . | TRBJ2-7